This is a list of T cell receptor beta chains from one sample in a study of blood T cells in healthy people across ages. TCRdb called the 5' RACE reads again in MiXCR, with one record for every CDR3 protein. The top ten clones hold roughly 8.2% of a sample with around 1,500,000 distinct CDR3 sequences, 35% to 45% of them seen once. Input material: blood. The receptor set was obtained from a woman aged 18-29 years in good health. Both conserved end residues are part of each CDR3. D genes are given only for firm matches. Clone sizes are given selectively: once, few, many, or a class where the clone is expanded.

abundance: .; j_gene: TRBJ2-3; d_gene: .; v_gene: TRBV7-2; CDR3aa: CASSLVADLGWNTQYF; CDR3nt: TGTGCCAGCAGCTTAGTGGCGGACTTGGGGTGGAATACGCAGTATTTT
abundance: .; j_gene: TRBJ2-7; d_gene: .; v_gene: TRBV27; CDR3aa: CASSVGPKTYEQYF; CDR3nt: TGTGCCAGCAGTGTGGGTCCGAAAACCTACGAGCAGTACTTC
abundance: .; j_gene: TRBJ2-7; d_gene: TRBD2; v_gene: TRBV20-1; CDR3aa: CSASSSGGHNEQYF; CDR3nt: TGCAGTGCTAGTTCAAGCGGGGGACACAATGAGCAGTACTTC
abundance: many; j_gene: TRBJ1-2; d_gene: .; v_gene: TRBV4-1; CDR3aa: CASSQVTGYGYTF; CDR3nt: TGCGCCAGCAGCCAAGTAACGGGGTATGGCTACACCTTC
abundance: few; j_gene: TRBJ2-3; d_gene: .; v_gene: TRBV7-8; CDR3aa: CASSLESTVTTDTQYF; CDR3nt: TGTGCCAGCAGCTTAGAGTCGACAGTTACTACAGATACGCAGTATTTT
abundance: .; j_gene: TRBJ2-1; d_gene: TRBD2; v_gene: TRBV6-1; CDR3aa: CASWGGGNYNEQFF; CDR3nt: TGTGCCAGCTGGGGGGGGGGAAATTACAATGAGCAGTTCTTC
abundance: .; j_gene: TRBJ2-5; d_gene: .; v_gene: TRBV29-1; CDR3aa: CSVARTEQETQYF; CDR3nt: TGCAGCGTCGCAAGGACGGAGCAAGAGACCCAGTACTTC
abundance: few; j_gene: TRBJ1-1; d_gene: TRBD1; v_gene: TRBV11-2; CDR3aa: CASSQGGENTEAFF; CDR3nt: TGTGCCAGCAGCCAGGGGGGCGAAAACACTGAAGCTTTCTTT
abundance: few; j_gene: TRBJ2-5; d_gene: .; v_gene: TRBV18; CDR3aa: CASSNQHRQETQYF; CDR3nt: TGTGCCAGCTCCAACCAACACAGACAAGAGACCCAGTACTTC
abundance: .; j_gene: TRBJ2-1; d_gene: .; v_gene: TRBV4-1; CDR3aa: CASSQDGYPTKFF; CDR3nt: TGCGCCAGCAGCCAAGATGGGTATCCTACTAAGTTCTTC
abundance: .; j_gene: TRBJ2-7; d_gene: .; v_gene: TRBV6-5; CDR3aa: CASSTTGSEQYF; CDR3nt: TGTGCCAGCAGTACCACAGGGTCCGAGCAGTACTTC
abundance: .; j_gene: TRBJ1-4; d_gene: .; v_gene: TRBV6-5; CDR3aa: CASSSTTNEKLFF; CDR3nt: TGTGCCAGCAGTTCAACAACTAATGAAAAACTGTTTTTT
abundance: many; j_gene: TRBJ1-2; d_gene: .; v_gene: TRBV7-9; CDR3aa: CASSLGSGNYGYTF; CDR3nt: TGTGCCAGCAGCTTAGGGTCGGGGAACTATGGCTACACCTTC
abundance: .; j_gene: TRBJ2-3; d_gene: .; v_gene: TRBV5-1; CDR3aa: CASSGGLPQGTDTQYF; CDR3nt: TGCGCCAGCAGCGGGGGACTTCCCCAGGGGACAGATACGCAGTATTTT
abundance: .; j_gene: TRBJ2-7; d_gene: .; v_gene: TRBV7-9; CDR3aa: CASSLGPTPTGKDEQYF; CDR3nt: TGTGCCAGCAGCTTAGGCCCGACCCCGACGGGCAAGGACGAGCAGTACTTC
abundance: .; j_gene: TRBJ1-6; d_gene: TRBD1; v_gene: TRBV5-6; CDR3aa: CASSFGTGFPSPLHF; CDR3nt: TGTGCCAGCAGCTTCGGGACAGGATTCCCTTCACCCCTCCACTTT
abundance: many; j_gene: TRBJ1-2; d_gene: TRBD1; v_gene: TRBV12-3/TRBV12-4; CDR3aa: CASSLGTGNGYTF; CDR3nt: TGTGCCAGCAGTTTAGGGACAGGGAATGGCTACACCTTC
abundance: .; j_gene: TRBJ2-3; d_gene: TRBD2; v_gene: TRBV7-9; CDR3aa: CASSSKPGLELILGTDTQYF; CDR3nt: TGTGCCAGCAGCTCCAAACCGGGACTAGAATTAATCTTGGGCACAGATACGCAGTATTTT
abundance: .; j_gene: TRBJ2-1; d_gene: TRBD2; v_gene: TRBV12-3/TRBV12-4; CDR3aa: CASSLAGTSGGISEQFF; CDR3nt: TGTGCCAGCAGTTTAGCGGGGACTAGCGGGGGCATTAGTGAGCAGTTCTTC
abundance: few; j_gene: TRBJ2-7; d_gene: .; v_gene: TRBV29-1; CDR3aa: CSVQGVGYEQYF; CDR3nt: TGCAGCGTTCAAGGGGTGGGGTACGAGCAGTACTTC
abundance: few; j_gene: TRBJ2-5; d_gene: TRBD1; v_gene: TRBV12-3/TRBV12-4; CDR3aa: CASSRGQRETQYF; CDR3nt: TGTGCCAGCTCCCGGGGACAGCGAGAGACCCAGTACTTC
abundance: .; j_gene: TRBJ2-3; d_gene: TRBD2; v_gene: TRBV11-2; CDR3aa: CASSLRRSGGPTDTQYF; CDR3nt: TGTGCCAGCAGCTTAAGGCGTAGCGGGGGGCCCACAGATACGCAGTATTTT
abundance: .; j_gene: TRBJ2-7; d_gene: TRBD2; v_gene: TRBV7-9; CDR3aa: CASSSGLAASYEQYF; CDR3nt: TGTGCCAGCAGCTCTGGACTAGCGGCCTCCTACGAGCAGTACTTC